This TCR beta chain was found in a study of OX40 agonist ivuxolimab in advanced cancers. About the research overall: The patients got ivuxolimab, which is an agonistic anti-OX40 (CD134) antibody. General study results and limits: CD8+ T cells showed, on average, more clonal expansion than CD4+ cells. At 0.1 to 3.0 mg/kg and by week 6, CD4+ and CD8+ T cells in the blood had expanded clonally. Among the least clonally expanded were partial responders at 0.1-3.0 mg/kg.

V gave up 0 bases and J gave up 1 base, with 6 bases separating them. The CDR3 extends over 13 amino acids. From germline, CDR1 is GTSNPN and CDR2 SVGIG (reference sequence). Clones were read by immunoSEQ multiplex PCR, and TCRdb kept only the in-frame ones, dropping some. The top ten hold under 5.5% of the sample, which has 45,000 to 60,000 clones, 85% to 90% seen once. A remark on this clone: The target antigen is unknown.

Specimen: CD4+ or CD8+ T cells sorted from blood, collected in a trial of the OX40 agonist ivuxolimab. The sequence was collected from an adult with an advanced solid tumor such as melanoma, head and neck, liver or kidney cancer. This rearrangement joins TRBV30 to TRBJ1-1; D is uncertain. This chain's CDR3 is CAWSVLENTEAFF. The CDR3 DNA reads as TGTGCCTGGAGTGTGTTAGAGAACACTGAAGCTTTCTTT.